A selection of T cell receptor beta chains follows, all from one sample in a study of TIL therapy for anti-PD-1-resistant metastatic lung cancer. Clones were sequenced by immunoSEQ multiplex PCR, and TCRdb holds only the in-frame ones, with some missing. The sample lists 95,000 or so clones; roughly two thirds were seen once. This sample comprised tumor tissue, obtained at baseline. These receptor sequences come from a person between 30 and 80 years old with non-small cell lung cancer. Both conserved end residues are part of each CDR3. The order of the fields is CDR3 length, V gene, J gene, CDR3 protein.

CDR3 length: 19
V gene: TRBV27
J gene: TRBJ2-1
CDR3 protein: CASQKTGTGVRNSYNEQFF

CDR3 length: 15
V gene: TRBV7-2
J gene: TRBJ1-5
CDR3 protein: CASSPLMGSNQPQHF

CDR3 length: 14
V gene: TRBV5-1
J gene: TRBJ2-2
CDR3 protein: CASSLLAGAGELFF

CDR3 length: 15
V gene: TRBV5-1
J gene: TRBJ2-5
CDR3 protein: CASSLALGGGKTQYF

CDR3 length: 15
V gene: TRBV7-6
J gene: TRBJ1-4
CDR3 protein: CASSLSPQGSEKLFF

CDR3 length: 14
V gene: TRBV7-2
J gene: TRBJ1-4
CDR3 protein: CASSLASSGEKLFF

CDR3 length: 15
V gene: TRBV6-5
J gene: TRBJ2-7
CDR3 protein: CASYLRGGSSYEQYF

CDR3 length: 14
V gene: TRBV19
J gene: TRBJ1-4
CDR3 protein: CASRPTGPEEKLFF

CDR3 length: 19
V gene: TRBV9
J gene: TRBJ2-1
CDR3 protein: CASSVEDSASVGGRNEQFF

CDR3 length: 16
V gene: TRBV9
J gene: TRBJ2-1
CDR3 protein: CASSAGTSGNDNEQFF

CDR3 length: 14
V gene: TRBV18
J gene: TRBJ2-7
CDR3 protein: CASSPRQGVYEQYF

CDR3 length: 15
V gene: TRBV28
J gene: TRBJ1-1
CDR3 protein: CASSLFRGAITEAFF

CDR3 length: 16
V gene: TRBV11-2
J gene: TRBJ2-5
CDR3 protein: CASSLLAGGPKETQYF

CDR3 length: 16
V gene: TRBV5-1
J gene: TRBJ2-1
CDR3 protein: CASSFRDGKPDNEQFF

CDR3 length: 14
V gene: TRBV9
J gene: TRBJ1-2
CDR3 protein: CASSLGWGEGGYTF

CDR3 length: 12
V gene: TRBV6-6
J gene: TRBJ1-6
CDR3 protein: CASVRDGSPLHF

CDR3 length: 13
V gene: TRBV25-1
J gene: TRBJ1-1
CDR3 protein: CASSERLWGKAFF

CDR3 length: 16
V gene: TRBV28
J gene: TRBJ1-1
CDR3 protein: CASSSDRLGLNTEAFF

CDR3 length: 15
V gene: TRBV19
J gene: TRBJ2-7
CDR3 protein: CASSATGTGGYEQYF

CDR3 length: 18
V gene: TRBV4-2
J gene: TRBJ2-7
CDR3 protein: CASSQAYGTSGRPYEQYF

CDR3 length: 15
V gene: TRBV7-8
J gene: TRBJ1-6
CDR3 protein: CASTLRREGQGTLHF

CDR3 length: 14
V gene: TRBV7-3
J gene: TRBJ2-3
CDR3 protein: CASSLRGTTDTQYF

CDR3 length: 15
V gene: TRBV5-8
J gene: TRBJ1-1
CDR3 protein: CASSLRTGGVTEAFF

CDR3 length: 13
V gene: TRBV24-1
J gene: TRBJ2-3
CDR3 protein: CATGGLGSDTQYF

CDR3 length: 17
V gene: TRBV18
J gene: TRBJ1-6
CDR3 protein: CASTTSVGGSYNSPLHF

CDR3 length: 15
V gene: TRBV19
J gene: TRBJ1-5
CDR3 protein: CASSPQVDNLQPQHF

CDR3 length: 14
V gene: TRBV2
J gene: TRBJ2-7
CDR3 protein: CASSFPQGVREQYF

CDR3 length: 14
V gene: TRBV7-9
J gene: TRBJ2-6
CDR3 protein: CATQSAGRANVLTF

CDR3 length: 15
V gene: TRBV9
J gene: TRBJ2-1
CDR3 protein: CASSALAGGGYEQFF

CDR3 length: 15
V gene: TRBV9
J gene: TRBJ1-4
CDR3 protein: CASSAPNSGPEKLFF